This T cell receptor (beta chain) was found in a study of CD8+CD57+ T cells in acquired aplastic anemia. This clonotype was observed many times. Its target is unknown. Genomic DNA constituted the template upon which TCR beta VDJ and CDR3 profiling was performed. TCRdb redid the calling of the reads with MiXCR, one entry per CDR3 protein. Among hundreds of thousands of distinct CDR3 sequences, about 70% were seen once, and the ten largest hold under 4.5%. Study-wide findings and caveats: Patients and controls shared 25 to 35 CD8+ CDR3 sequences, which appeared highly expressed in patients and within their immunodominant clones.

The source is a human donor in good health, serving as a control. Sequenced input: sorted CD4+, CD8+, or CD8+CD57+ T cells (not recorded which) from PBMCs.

The CDR3 sequence: CASSSGDFTGIEAFF. Written as DNA, the CDR3 is TGTGCCAGCAGCTCAGGGGACTTTACGGGTATAGAAGCTTTCTTT. The chain joins TRBV7-9 to TRBJ1-1, with D tentatively TRBD1 (6 bases). The germline V and J ends were trimmed by 4 bases and 8 bases, with 20 bases remaining between them. Looked up from germline, CDR1 is SEHNR and CDR2 is FQNEAQ (reference sequence). The CDR3 is 15 residues long.